This T cell receptor (beta chain) appears in the sequencing data of a study of T cells after yellow fever vaccination. General study findings and limits: Peaking faster, on day 5 versus 15, the secondary response was nonetheless weaker. Just a small share of clonotypes turned up in the CD4 compartment as well as the CD8 compartment. Abundant clonotypes from the bulk population could have been carried over as contaminants into FACS-sorted repertoires. Once the booster was given, most primary-vaccination clones reappeared, at approximately 97% for CD4 and more than 85% for CD8.

The CDR3 extends over 14 amino acids. Germline values: CDR1 LNHNV, CDR2 YYDKDF (reference sequence). V was shortened by 1 base and J by 1 base, with 7 bases between the two germline ends. The table lists this clonotype with many counts. The antigen remains unidentified. TCRdb fed the 5' RACE reads into MiXCR, producing one record per CDR3 protein. The sample consists of some 200,000 distinct CDR3 sequences, about 3% of them appearing once. The V and J genes are TRBV15 and TRBJ1-2; D unresolved. The origin of this receptor is a man younger than 30 who received the YFV17D yellow fever vaccine. Sequencing was performed on CD4+ T cells sorted from PBMCs, taken 10 days after the yellow fever booster vaccination. CDR3 in DNA: TGTGCCACCAGCAGAGCCGGCTTTAACTATGGCTACACCTTC. It yields the protein CATSRAGFNYGYTF.